This T cell receptor beta chain was profiled in a study of siplizumab effects on memory and regulatory T cells. This CDR3 region has 15 residues. V shed 4 bases, J shed 6 bases, and the junction held 10 bases outside the gene matches. Germline V CDR1 and CDR2: SGHDT, YYEEEE. Per individual sample, 100,000 or so TCR templates were assayed. Clones were read by immunoSEQ multiplex PCR, and TCRdb kept only the in-frame ones, dropping some. The sample has more than 95,000 clones, 85% to 95% seen once. The clonotype was recovered from a human donor in good health. V usage is TRBV5-6 and J usage is TRBJ2-7; the match to TRBD1 covers 10 bases. Input material: CD4+ T cells sorted from blood. The CDR3 here is CASSPRTGGGVEQYF. CDR3 DNA: TGTGCCAGCAGCCCTCGGACAGGGGGAGGCGTCGAGCAGTACTTC.